These T cell receptor beta chains were read from a single sample in a study of blood T cell repertoires in COVID-19. Assay: immunoSEQ multiplex PCR; the TCRdb copy retains only in-frame clones and omits some. The sample lists 230,000 or so clones, 65% to 90% occurring once. Specimen: peripheral blood. The receptors were gathered from a human donor in a cohort sampled during active COVID-19. Each CDR3 is given with its conserved first and last residue. A D gene is named only where the DNA matches it firmly. The listing skips clone size in some rows; elsewhere it reads once, few, many or a size class.

>TRBV15|.|.|14|TRBJ2-7
CATSRHRAGDEQYF
TGTGCCACCAGCAGGCACAGGGCCGGGGACGAGCAGTACTTC
>TRBV6-2/TRBV6-3|TRBD1|.|16|TRBJ1-6
CASSGAGQGAGSPLHF
TGTGCCAGCAGTGGAGCGGGACAGGGGGCAGGTTCACCCCTCCACTTT
>TRBV6-1|.|.|13|TRBJ2-7
CASSDRVHNEQYF
TGTGCCAGCAGTGACAGGGTTCACAACGAGCAGTACTTC
>TRBV6-2/TRBV6-3|.|.|12|TRBJ1-1
CASSYSRTEAFF
TGTGCCAGCAGTTATTCGCGGACTGAAGCTTTCTTT
>TRBV7-2|TRBD1|.|15|TRBJ2-1
CASSRDRVYVDEQFF
TGTGCCAGCAGCCGGGACAGGGTCTACGTCGATGAGCAGTTCTTC
>TRBV11-2|.|.|14|TRBJ2-5
CASSLPGVGETQYF
TGTGCCAGCAGCTTACCGGGAGTGGGAGAGACCCAGTACTTC
>TRBV30|.|.|13|TRBJ2-7
CAWSVNLAYEQYF
TGTGCCTGGAGTGTTAATTTAGCCTACGAGCAGTACTTC
>TRBV29-1|TRBD1|.|12|TRBJ1-4
CSATGTNEKLFF
TGCAGCGCGACAGGGACTAATGAAAAACTGTTTTTT
>TRBV19|.|.|13|TRBJ2-1
CASRSNLGVEQFF
TGTGCCAGTAGATCGAACCTAGGTGTTGAGCAGTTCTTC
>TRBV9|.|.|14|TRBJ2-1
CASSAFTGTNEQFF
TGTGCCAGCAGCGCCTTTACAGGTACCAATGAGCAGTTCTTC
>TRBV5-1|.|.|13|TRBJ1-1
CASSTQVNTEAFF
TGCGCCAGCAGTACTCAGGTGAACACTGAAGCTTTCTTT
>TRBV27|.|.|13|TRBJ1-1
CASSFGNRYEAFF
TGTGCCAGCAGTTTCGGGAACAGATATGAAGCTTTCTTT
>TRBV7-8|.|.|16|TRBJ1-2
CASSTGSGRDVYGYTF
TGTGCCAGCAGCACAGGGTCGGGGAGGGACGTCTATGGCTACACCTTC
>TRBV9|.|.|16|TRBJ1-1
CASSVQGQNPNTEAFF
TGTGCCAGCAGCGTGCAAGGACAGAATCCCAACACTGAAGCTTTCTTT
>TRBV18|TRBD1|once|15|TRBJ1-1
CASSATGQGGTEAFF
TGTGCCAGCTCCGCGACGGGACAGGGGGGGACTGAAGCTTTCTTT
>TRBV4-3|.|.|17|TRBJ2-1
CASSQTGFPSSYNEQFF
TGCGCCAGCAGCCAAACCGGGTTCCCGAGCTCCTACAATGAGCAGTTCTTC
>TRBV19|TRBD1|.|15|TRBJ1-1
CASTPGQTLNTEAFF
TGTGCCAGTACCCCGGGACAGACTCTGAACACTGAAGCTTTCTTT
>TRBV27|.|.|11|TRBJ2-2
CASSSTGELFF
TGTGCCAGCTCGTCTACCGGGGAGCTGTTTTTT
>TRBV5-1|.|.|14|TRBJ2-5
CASSLRESSGTQYF
TGCGCCAGCAGCTTAAGGGAGTCGTCGGGGACCCAGTACTTC
>TRBV7-3|TRBD1|.|14|TRBJ2-1
CASSLDRSYNEQFF
TGTGCCAGCAGCTTGGACAGGTCCTACAATGAGCAGTTCTTC
>TRBV11-2|TRBD2|.|15|TRBJ2-1
CASSLVGTRSNEQFF
TGTGCCAGCAGCTTAGTCGGGACTAGAAGCAATGAGCAGTTCTTC
>TRBV6-5|.|.|13|TRBJ1-2
CASSYKGPYGYTF
TGTGCCAGCAGTTATAAGGGGCCCTATGGCTACACCTTC
>TRBV18|TRBD2|.|15|TRBJ2-5
CASSPASGRLETQYF
TGTGCCAGCTCACCAGCTAGCGGGAGATTAGAGACCCAGTACTTC
>TRBV18|TRBD1|.|14|TRBJ2-7
CASSPAGQAVEQYF
TGTGCCAGCTCACCTGCGGGACAGGCGGTCGAGCAGTACTTC
>TRBV3-1/TRBV3-2|.|.|13|TRBJ1-1
CASSLFSGTEAFF
TGTGCCAGCAGCCTCTTTTCAGGGACTGAAGCTTTCTTT
>TRBV10-1|.|.|19|TRBJ2-7
CASSESEVYWSFFIYEQYF
TGCGCCAGCAGTGAGTCAGAGGTTTATTGGAGTTTCTTTATCTACGAGCAGTACTTC
>TRBV18|.|few|12|TRBJ2-1
CASSSQGAEQFF
TGTGCCAGCTCATCTCAGGGTGCTGAGCAGTTCTTC
>TRBV18|.|.|15|TRBJ1-1
CASSPSLSGHTEAFF
TGTGCCAGCTCACCTTCCCTCTCTGGGCACACTGAAGCTTTCTTT
>TRBV14|.|.|13|TRBJ2-5
CASSPRSMETQYF
TGTGCCAGCAGCCCCCGGTCCATGGAGACCCAGTACTTC
>TRBV28|TRBD1|.|11|TRBJ1-1
CASTGVTEAFF
TGTGCCAGTACAGGGGTCACTGAAGCTTTCTTT
>TRBV5-8|.|.|13|TRBJ1-2
CASSSGVGGGYTF
TGTGCCAGCAGCTCAGGGGTTGGAGGTGGCTACACCTTC
>TRBV28|.|.|14|TRBJ2-7
CASSLGAQGYEQYF
TGTGCCAGCAGTTTGGGGGCACAGGGCTACGAGCAGTACTTC
>TRBV5-1|.|.|13|TRBJ1-2
CASRKEGPYGYTF
TGCGCCAGCAGAAAGGAGGGGCCCTATGGCTACACCTTC
>TRBV27|.|many|14|TRBJ1-6
CASSLSDSNSPLHF
TGTGCCAGCAGTTTATCGGACAGTAATTCACCCCTCCACTTT
>TRBV6-5|.|few|16|TRBJ2-4
CASSYSTAPSKNIQYF
TGTGCCAGCAGTTACTCGACAGCCCCCTCCAAAAACATTCAGTACTTC
>TRBV12-5|TRBD1|.|15|TRBJ2-7
CASGLVGTGRYEQYF
TGTGCTAGTGGTTTGGTAGGGACAGGGCGATACGAGCAGTACTTC
>TRBV14|.|.|14|TRBJ1-1
CASKRGFMNTEAFF
TGTGCCAGCAAACGGGGTTTCATGAACACTGAAGCTTTCTTT
>TRBV6-6|.|.|14|TRBJ1-5
CASRAGGRGQPQHF
TGTGCCAGCCGGGCCGGGGGGCGGGGACAGCCCCAGCATTTT
>TRBV28|TRBD1|.|14|TRBJ1-5
CASSLTGGNQPQHF
TGTGCCAGCAGTCTGACAGGGGGCAATCAGCCCCAGCATTTT
>TRBV7-3|.|.|16|TRBJ2-1
CASSRMRRSSYNEQFF
TGTGCCAGCAGCCGTATGAGACGGAGCTCCTACAATGAGCAGTTCTTC
>TRBV18|TRBD1|once|15|TRBJ1-1
CASSPVSGGGTEAFF
TGTGCCAGCTCACCTGTGTCAGGGGGCGGCACTGAAGCTTTCTTT
>TRBV18|.|few|15|TRBJ2-7
CASSPPWSRAQEQYF
TGTGCCAGCTCACCACCTTGGTCCAGGGCCCAGGAGCAGTACTTC
>TRBV7-9|.|.|15|TRBJ2-1
CASSNLRGFYNEQFF
TGTGCCAGCAGCAACCTACGAGGGTTTTACAATGAGCAGTTCTTC
>TRBV14|.|.|16|TRBJ1-4
CASSQEGWGLNEKLFF
TGTGCCAGCAGCCAAGAGGGGTGGGGGCTCAATGAAAAACTGTTTTTT
>TRBV5-4|TRBD1|.|15|TRBJ2-5
CASSLGRGLRETQYF
TGTGCCAGCAGCTTGGGCAGGGGGCTGAGGGAGACCCAGTACTTC
>TRBV29-1|TRBD2|once|13|TRBJ2-7
CSVGGAPTGEQYF
TGCAGCGTGGGAGGGGCCCCGACGGGGGAGCAGTACTTC
>TRBV2|TRBD1|few|14|TRBJ1-5
CASRGTGARQPQHF
TGTGCCAGCAGGGGTACAGGGGCTCGACAGCCCCAGCATTTT
>TRBV5-1|.|.|18|TRBJ2-1
CASSPHPLAESSYNEQFF
TGCGCCAGCAGCCCCCATCCCTTAGCGGAGAGCTCCTACAATGAGCAGTTCTTC
>TRBV7-2|.|.|18|TRBJ1-5
CASSLVRSWGGSGQPQHF
TGTGCCAGCAGCTTAGTTAGGAGTTGGGGGGGCTCGGGGCAGCCCCAGCATTTT
>TRBV4-1|TRBD2|few|17|TRBJ2-3
CASSPRVTSGRGDTQYF
TGCGCCAGCAGCCCCAGAGTCACTAGCGGGAGAGGAGATACGCAGTATTTT
>TRBV7-2|TRBD1|.|16|TRBJ2-7
CASSLLDRGPSYEQYF
TGTGCCAGCAGCTTATTGGACAGGGGGCCTTCCTACGAGCAGTACTTC
>TRBV14|TRBD1|.|15|TRBJ1-2
CASSQVHRGYYGYTF
TGTGCCAGCAGCCAAGTCCACAGGGGATACTATGGCTACACCTTC
>TRBV5-1|.|.|14|TRBJ2-3
CASSFGQNTDTQYF
TGCGCCAGCAGCTTCGGACAGAACACGGATACGCAGTATTTT
>TRBV15|.|.|17|TRBJ2-3
CATSREDGSRGTDTQYF
TGTGCCACCAGCAGAGAGGACGGCTCTCGGGGGACAGATACGCAGTATTTT
>TRBV6-1|.|.|16|TRBJ1-2
CASSETGREESYGYTF
TGTGCCAGCAGTGAAACGGGCAGGGAAGAGAGCTATGGCTACACCTTC
>TRBV27|TRBD2|.|17|TRBJ2-5
CASSLGSGASGRWTQYF
TGTGCCAGCAGTTTAGGGAGCGGGGCTAGCGGGAGATGGACCCAGTACTTC
>TRBV7-9|TRBD2|.|15|TRBJ2-7
CASSLRLAGAREQYF
TGTGCCAGCAGCTTACGACTAGCGGGAGCTCGGGAGCAGTACTTC
>TRBV7-2|.|.|13|TRBJ1-5
CASSLGQLQPQHF
TGTGCCAGCAGCTTAGGACAATTGCAGCCCCAGCATTTT
>TRBV9|.|.|15|TRBJ2-3
CASSVEGLDPDTQYF
TGTGCCAGCAGCGTAGAGGGGCTAGATCCAGATACGCAGTATTTT